The T cell receptor beta chain under discussion was sequenced for a study of shared clonotypes between healthy human individuals. Trimming left V 3 bases short and J 2 bases short, with 11 bases between. The CDR3 loop spans 13 amino acids. Looked up from germline, CDR1 is GTSNPN and CDR2 is SVGIG (reference sequence). Study-level results: Sorted-subset samples were not fully sequenced, rarefaction indicated.

Donors, without exception, were Caucasian adults residing in Nashville, Tennessee. Partitioning of CD4+ cells yielded a CD45RA+ naive subset and a CD45RA-negative memory subset. This clone appeared a few times. The antigen is not known. Researchers ran the assay at a deep level. TCRdb's copy holds only in-frame clones and misses some; the assay was immunoSEQ multiplex PCR. This sample yields millions of clones, of which 85% to 95% are seen a single time; 0.13% belongs to the top ten. V is TRBV30 and J is TRBJ2-7; TRBD1 might be the D (6 bases). Sequences were obtained from naive CD4+ T cells sorted from blood. Subset reported: CD45RA+ positively selected. The sequence was collected from a man aged 18 to 30 in good health. The CDR3 here is CAWSRDTPYEQYF. The DNA of the CDR3 is TGTGCCTGGAGCCGGGACACCCCCTACGAGCAGTACTTC.